The clone carrying this T cell receptor beta chain was detected ten times or more. The target antigen is unknown. A 10-nucleotide random UMI tagged transcripts in template-switch 5'RACE cDNA synthesis. Using its own MiXCR run on the 5' RACE reads, TCRdb lists one record per CDR3 protein. The profile covers roughly 52,000 distinct CDR3 sequences, with 4% appearing a single time and about 2% taken by the ten largest. The sample belongs to a study of neurological immune-mediated disorders. The study's findings and limits: The study found the most TCR clonal expansion in HTLV-1-associated myelopathy and the least in multiple sclerosis, below healthy controls.

Germline V CDR1 and CDR2: MGHRA, YSYEKL. This CDR3 contains 14 residues. The junction had 7 bases not matched to a gene; V was cut back by 4 bases and J by 4 bases. The source of this sequence is a woman in her thirties or forties with multiple sclerosis. The sample was CD4+ T cells from blood. The rearrangement uses TRBV4-1 and TRBJ2-7, with TRBD2 identical over 7 bases. The CDR3 DNA follows: TGCGCCAGCAGCCCGGGCCAGCGGGGTTACGAGCAGTACTTC. This encodes CASSPGQRGYEQYF.